A selection of T cell receptor beta chains follows, all from one sample in a study of PD-L1 blockade in urothelial cancer. Profiled with immunoSEQ multiplex PCR; TCRdb holds only in-frame clones, not every one. This table has 15,000 to 20,000 clones, over 75% appearing once. The specimen was PBMCs, collected around atezolizumab (anti-PD-L1) treatment. Receptor source: a man in his 70s with urothelial cancer. Each CDR3 is given with its conserved first and last residue. Fields, in order: clone size, D gene, V gene, J gene, CDR3 DNA, CDR3 protein. A D gene is named only where the DNA matches it firmly. The listing skips clone size in some rows; elsewhere it reads once, few, many or a size class.

size: NA; D: NA; V: TRBV7-9; J: TRBJ1-1; DNA: TGTGCCAGCAGCTTACTACAGGGGAACACTGAAGCTTTCTTT; CDR3: CASSLLQGNTEAFF
size: NA; D: NA; V: TRBV6-1; J: TRBJ2-3; DNA: TGTGCCAGCAGTGTATCTAAATTTACGCAGTATTTT; CDR3: CASSVSKFTQYF
size: NA; D: TRBD1; V: TRBV29-1; J: TRBJ2-1; DNA: TGCAGCGTTACAGGGACAGGGGGGCTGGGGAGCTCCTACAATGAGCAGTTCTTC; CDR3: CSVTGTGGLGSSYNEQFF
size: once; D: NA; V: TRBV5-8; J: TRBJ1-1; DNA: TGTGCCAGCAGCTGGCTCCAGGCGTCTATCATGAACACTGAAGCTTTCTTT; CDR3: CASSWLQASIMNTEAFF
size: NA; D: NA; V: TRBV29-1; J: TRBJ2-5; DNA: TGCAGCGTTGGAGAGGGGAGTGCGCAGGAGACCCAGTACTTC; CDR3: CSVGEGSAQETQYF
size: NA; D: TRBD1; V: TRBV7-9; J: TRBJ1-1; DNA: TGTGCCAGCAGCTCGATCAGGGGGGATTTAAACACTGAAGCTTTCTTT; CDR3: CASSSIRGDLNTEAFF
size: NA; D: TRBD2; V: TRBV10-1; J: TRBJ2-5; DNA: TGCGCCAGCAGTGACCCCTCGGCCCTGACTAGCGGGGTTTCCGCGGAGACCCAGTACTTC; CDR3: CASSDPSALTSGVSAETQYF
size: NA; D: TRBD1; V: TRBV5-8; J: TRBJ2-7; DNA: TGTGCCAGCAGCTTACAGGGGGGCTACGAGCAGTACTTC; CDR3: CASSLQGGYEQYF
size: once; D: NA; V: TRBV7-2; J: TRBJ2-7; DNA: TGTGCCAGCAGCTTTCACCAGGGGTACGAGCAGTACTTC; CDR3: CASSFHQGYEQYF
size: NA; D: NA; V: TRBV15; J: TRBJ1-6; DNA: TGTGCCACCAGCAGAGTTGGAGTCTCCTATAATTCACCCCTCCACTTT; CDR3: CATSRVGVSYNSPLHF
size: NA; D: NA; V: TRBV4-1; J: TRBJ1-1; DNA: TGCGCCAGCAGCCAAGACGAGAGTCGGTCCACTGAAGCTTTCTTT; CDR3: CASSQDESRSTEAFF
size: NA; D: NA; V: TRBV19; J: TRBJ1-2; DNA: TGTGCCAGTAGTATGATGCGGGGGGGAGACCATGGCTACACCTTC; CDR3: CASSMMRGGDHGYTF
size: NA; D: TRBD1; V: TRBV11-2; J: TRBJ2-2; DNA: TGTGCCAGCACTCTGGACAGGGCTAACACCGGGGAGCTGTTTTTT; CDR3: CASTLDRANTGELFF
size: NA; D: TRBD1; V: TRBV4-1; J: TRBJ2-7; DNA: TGCGCCAGCAGCCAGAGGAGGACAGGCTTTTACGAGCAGTACTTC; CDR3: CASSQRRTGFYEQYF
size: NA; D: NA; V: TRBV6-5; J: TRBJ2-1; DNA: TGTGCCAGCAGTTACCTTAGCGACAATGAGCAGTTCTTC; CDR3: CASSYLSDNEQFF
size: NA; D: NA; V: TRBV9; J: TRBJ1-3; DNA: TGTGCCAGCAGCGTAGATCCAGGGCACAGCTCTGGAAACACCATATATTTT; CDR3: CASSVDPGHSSGNTIYF
size: NA; D: TRBD2; V: TRBV30; J: TRBJ2-3; DNA: TGTGCCTGCCCCCGGGGGGGGTTTGGCACAGATACGCAGTATTTT; CDR3: CACPRGGFGTDTQYF